The rows below give T cell receptor beta chains drawn from one sample of a study of shared clonotypes between healthy human individuals. Produced via immunoSEQ multiplex PCR; TCRdb's table is partial and in-frame only. The sample has 400,000 to 600,000 clones; about 96% are singletons. The sample taken for sequencing was naive CD4+ T cells sorted from blood. The receptors here all came from a woman aged 25 to 39 in good health. The CDR3 runs from the conserved cysteine through the conserved F or W. A D gene is named only where the DNA matches it firmly. Size tells how often a clone was seen (once, few, many) or the class of an expanded clone, and some rows leave it out.

d_gene,j_gene,v_gene,abundance,CDR3aa,CDR3nt
TRBD2,TRBJ2-7,TRBV6-4,once,CATLTGGRSHEQYF,TGTGCCACCCTAACGGGCGGGAGGTCCCACGAGCAGTACTTC
-,TRBJ2-3,TRBV28,-,CASRRVLMDTQYF,TGTGCCAGCCGCAGGGTGCTGATGGATACGCAGTATTTT
-,TRBJ1-1,TRBV28,-,CASMGNTEAFF,TGTGCCAGCATGGGAAACACTGAAGCTTTCTTT
-,TRBJ2-7,TRBV4-2,-,CASKSPLLYIDEQYF,TGTGCCAGCAAGTCTCCCCTTTTGTATATCGACGAGCAGTACTTC
-,TRBJ2-1,TRBV7-2,-,CASSLVDLSYNEQFF,TGTGCCAGCAGCTTAGTAGACCTCTCCTACAATGAGCAGTTCTTC
TRBD2,TRBJ2-1,TRBV5-1,few,CASSWTSGSSYNEQFF,TGCGCCAGCAGCTGGACTAGCGGGAGCTCCTACAATGAGCAGTTCTTC
-,TRBJ1-5,TRBV5-1,-,CASSNLGGQPQHF,TGCGCCAGCAGCAACCTTGGGGGTCAGCCCCAGCATTTT
TRBD1,TRBJ2-7,TRBV27,-,CASKPGTGYEQYF,TGTGCCAGCAAGCCTGGGACAGGCTACGAGCAGTACTTC
-,TRBJ2-2,TRBV30,once,CAWGRGGTGELFF,TGTGCCTGGGGCCGAGGGGGGACCGGGGAGCTGTTTTTT
-,TRBJ1-1,TRBV28,-,CASSLSPPAHTEAFF,TGTGCCAGCAGTTTATCTCCCCCGGCCCACACTGAAGCTTTCTTT
TRBD1,TRBJ2-7,TRBV19,-,CASSTQGDGYEQYF,TGTGCCAGTAGTACACAGGGGGACGGCTACGAGCAGTACTTC
TRBD2,TRBJ2-4,TRBV27,-,CASSPGTSGSSFQYF,TGTGCCAGCAGTCCAGGGACTAGCGGGAGTTCCTTTCAGTACTTC
TRBD2,TRBJ2-5,TRBV28,-,CASSSAGVETQYF,TGTGCCAGCAGTTCAGCGGGAGTTGAGACCCAGTACTTC
-,TRBJ2-2,TRBV7-2,-,CASSLVGLNTGELFF,TGTGCCAGCAGCTTAGTGGGACTGAACACCGGGGAGCTGTTTTTT
TRBD2,TRBJ2-2,TRBV5-4,-,CASSPGGATGELFF,TGTGCCAGCAGCCCGGGGGGGGCCACCGGGGAGCTGTTTTTT